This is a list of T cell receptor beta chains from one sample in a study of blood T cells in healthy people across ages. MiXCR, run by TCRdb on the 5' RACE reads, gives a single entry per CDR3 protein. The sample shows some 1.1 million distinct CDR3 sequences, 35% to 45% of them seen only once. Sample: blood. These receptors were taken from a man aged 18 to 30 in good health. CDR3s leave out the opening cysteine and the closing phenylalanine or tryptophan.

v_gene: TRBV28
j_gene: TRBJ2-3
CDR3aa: ASFEDRGTQY

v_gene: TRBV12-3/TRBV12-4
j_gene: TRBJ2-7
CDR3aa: ASSPRWRYEQY

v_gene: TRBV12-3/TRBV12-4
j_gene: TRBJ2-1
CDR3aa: ASSPGGPTYNEQF

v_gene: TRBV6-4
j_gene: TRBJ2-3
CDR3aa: ASSATGGTDTQY

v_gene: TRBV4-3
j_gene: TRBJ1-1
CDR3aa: ASSPEGRGDTEAF

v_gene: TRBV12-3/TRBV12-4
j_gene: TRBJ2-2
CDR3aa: ASSFSQGATGELF

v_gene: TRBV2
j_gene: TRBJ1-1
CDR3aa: ASSDRGRGLNTEAF

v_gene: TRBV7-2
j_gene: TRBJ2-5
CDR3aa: ASSLVGGTVYNEQY

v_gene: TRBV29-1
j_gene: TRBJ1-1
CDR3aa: SVEDGTGGDPTRANTEAF

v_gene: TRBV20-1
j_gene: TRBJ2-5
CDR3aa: SARDLQGRAETQY

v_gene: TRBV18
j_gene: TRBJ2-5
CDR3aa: ASSPRSRLVETQY

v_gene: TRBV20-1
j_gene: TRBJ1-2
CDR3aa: SARDAAGEYGYT

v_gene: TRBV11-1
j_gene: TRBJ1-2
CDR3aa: ASSPRSLLPGTAYGYT

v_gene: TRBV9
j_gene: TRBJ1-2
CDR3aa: ASSTTGDYGYT

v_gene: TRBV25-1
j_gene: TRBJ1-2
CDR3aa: ASSEEEGTYGYT

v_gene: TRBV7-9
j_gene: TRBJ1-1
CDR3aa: ASSLGDIRNTEAF

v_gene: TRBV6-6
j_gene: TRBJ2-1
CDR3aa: ASSYSPGQSYNEQF

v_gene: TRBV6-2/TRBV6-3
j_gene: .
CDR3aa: ASSYSKETQF

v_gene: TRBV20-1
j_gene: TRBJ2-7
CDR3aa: SAQAGGAYEQY

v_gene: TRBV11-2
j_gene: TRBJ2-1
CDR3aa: ASSLDPTPRSYNEQF

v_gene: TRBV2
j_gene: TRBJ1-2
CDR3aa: ASSEVSNGYT

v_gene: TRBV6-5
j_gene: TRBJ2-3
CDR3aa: ASSSDDRGIGGQWQDTQY

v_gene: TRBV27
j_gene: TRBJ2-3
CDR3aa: ASGPGVRTDTQY

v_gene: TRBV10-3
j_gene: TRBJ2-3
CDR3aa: AIRWFNTDTQY

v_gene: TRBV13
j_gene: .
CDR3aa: ASSQEIGQGGTQY

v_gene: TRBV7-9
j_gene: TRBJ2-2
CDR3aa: ASSFSYSNTGELF

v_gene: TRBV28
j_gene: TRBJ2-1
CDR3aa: ASSLPTGSSYNEQF

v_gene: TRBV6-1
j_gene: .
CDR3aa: ASRVLDSYNEQY

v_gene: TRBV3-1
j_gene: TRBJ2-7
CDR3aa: ASSQDDGAYEQY

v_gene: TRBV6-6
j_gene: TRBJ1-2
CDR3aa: ASSPLEGALSYGYT

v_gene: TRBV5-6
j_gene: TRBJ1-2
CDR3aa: ASSAGTRNYGYT

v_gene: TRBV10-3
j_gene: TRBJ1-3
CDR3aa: AIKAEDGDTIY

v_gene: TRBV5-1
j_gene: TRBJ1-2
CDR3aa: ASSRDRHYGYT

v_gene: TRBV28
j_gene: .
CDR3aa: ASLGLQETQF

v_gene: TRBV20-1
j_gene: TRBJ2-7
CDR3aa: SASPRLTSSYEQY

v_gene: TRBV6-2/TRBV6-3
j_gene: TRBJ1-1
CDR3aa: ASSYTGGGLNTEAF

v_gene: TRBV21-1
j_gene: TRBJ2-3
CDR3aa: ASSKGRDRANTDTQY

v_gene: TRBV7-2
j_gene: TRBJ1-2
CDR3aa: ASSSLSTGSYYGYT

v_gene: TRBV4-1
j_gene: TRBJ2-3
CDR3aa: ASSQSPRTGLETDTQY

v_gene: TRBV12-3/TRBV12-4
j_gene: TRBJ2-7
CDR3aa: ASSVGLAVSYEQY

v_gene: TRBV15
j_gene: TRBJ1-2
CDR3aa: ATSRGQGSRYGYT

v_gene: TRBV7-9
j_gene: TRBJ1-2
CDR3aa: ASSLAGAHYGYT

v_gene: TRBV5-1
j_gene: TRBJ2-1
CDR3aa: ASSLVIGEEQF

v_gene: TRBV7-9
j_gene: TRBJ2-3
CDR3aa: ASSLGFSGPDTQY

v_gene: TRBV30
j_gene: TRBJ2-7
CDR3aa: AWGGLPYEQY

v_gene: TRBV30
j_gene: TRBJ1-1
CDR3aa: AGIVRRTEAF

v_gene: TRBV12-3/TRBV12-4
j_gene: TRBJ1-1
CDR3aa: ASSSRDRVSTGAF

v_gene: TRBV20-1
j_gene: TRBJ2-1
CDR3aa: SANKPRGDGYNEQF

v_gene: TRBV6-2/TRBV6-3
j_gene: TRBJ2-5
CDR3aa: ASSYLIGGGENHEQY

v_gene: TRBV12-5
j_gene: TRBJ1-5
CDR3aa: ASGLAGGAGQPQH

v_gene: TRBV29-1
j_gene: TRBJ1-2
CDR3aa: SVGQGITYGYT

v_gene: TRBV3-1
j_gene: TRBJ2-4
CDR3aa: ASSRSLDAAIQY

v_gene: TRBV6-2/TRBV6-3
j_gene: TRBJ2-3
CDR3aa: ASSWRTGRKDTQY

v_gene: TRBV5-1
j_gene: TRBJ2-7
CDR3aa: ASSSGADFNEQY